The subject of this entry is one T cell receptor beta chain. The V end lost 4 bases, the J end lost 4 bases, and 7 bases lay between the germline ends. The germline gives CDR1 DFQATT, CDR2 SNEGSKA (reference sequence). The CDR3 contains 11 residues. The T cells that were sequenced for TCR beta were CD8+ and CD4+ cells from blood. Diagnostic criteria defined recently for definite or probable disease were met by the Susac syndrome patients. RNA totalling 0.5 to 1 ug underwent reverse transcription with random hexamers. TCRdb recomputed calls from the immunoSEQ multiplex PCR reads with MiXCR, one row per CDR3 protein. In the table there are about 240,000 distinct CDR3 sequences, about 96% of which are singletons. This entry is derived from a study of CD8 T cells in Susac syndrome. Overall study: Of the sequenced Susac syndrome patients, more than five had active disease and roughly eight were in remission.

The clonotype originates from a human donor with Susac syndrome. The specimen was CD4+ T cells from PBMCs. V usage is TRBV20-1 and J usage is TRBJ2-5; D is possibly TRBD1 (5 bases). The CDR3 DNA is TGCAGTGCTACCAGGGCAGAGACCCAGTACTTC. Translating gives CSATRAETQYF.